These 15 T cell receptor beta chains came from one sample sequenced in a study of Tregs in tolerant kidney transplant recipients. Measured with immunoSEQ multiplex PCR; TCRdb has only the in-frame clones, and not every one. The ten top clones account for about 25%, within a sample of about 14,000 clones. The nonmyeloablative bone marrow transplants came from related graft donors, with transient mixed chimerism. This specimen was CD8+ T cells from blood (PBMCs), taken 6 months after the transplant. All receptors derive from a human patient who received a combined kidney and bone marrow transplant. Some T cells may be graft donor cells.

In the case of this clone: The CDR3 end falls 3 residues outside the read, so it is completed with the germline J gene. The chain uses TRBV19 and TRBJ1-1; D unresolved. The CDR3 is 13 residues long. CDR1 LNHDA and CDR2 SQIVND come from the germline V gene (reference sequence). The CDR3 here is CASSITVYSEAFF. Incomplete CDR3 DNA: TGTGCCAGTAGTATAACCGTCTACTCCGAA.

Comment on this clone: The DNA ends 3 residues before the CDR3 does, and the rest of the CDR3 is filled in from the germline J gene. This sequence joins TRBV19 and TRBJ2-3, with 9 bases aligning to TRBD2. Germline values: CDR1 LNHDA, CDR2 SQIVND (reference sequence). Unmatched junction bases numbered 13, after V lost 6 bases and J lost 6 bases. There are 16 residues in the CDR3. Incomplete CDR3 DNA: TGTGCCAGTAGGGGGTTTGGCGGGAGGGCCCGGGATACG. Translated, it gives CASRGFGGRARDT. The full CDR3 protein is CASRGFGGRARDTQYF. Looking up the rest from reference TRBV19 and TRBJ2-3 gives the full variable domain: DGGITQSPKYLFRKEGQNVTLSCEQNLNHDAMYWYRQDPGQGLRLIYYSQIVNDFQKGDIAEGYSVSREKKESFPLTVTSAQKNPTAFYLCASRGFGGRARDTQYFGPGTRLTVL.

As to this clone: Sequencing ends 3 residues short of the CDR3 end; the germline J gene provides the rest. This chain uses TRBV11-2 with TRBJ1-1; D ambiguous. Germline V lookup: CDR1 SGHAT, CDR2 FQNNGV. V shed 1 base and J shed 6 bases, with 9 bases lying between them. This CDR3 has 13 amino acids. CDR3 DNA (partial): TGTGCCAGCAGCTTAGGCAGGATATCTGAA. Translated: CASSLGRISE. The entire CDR3 sequence reads CASSLGRISEAFF.

A remark on this clone: The read halts 3 residues ahead of the CDR3 end, with the missing end drawn from the germline J gene. V is TRBV27 and J is TRBJ2-2, with D unclear. Germline V gives CDR1 MNHEY, CDR2 SMNVEV (reference sequence). The CDR3 covers 14 residues. The V and J ends lost 5 bases and 0 bases respectively, with 7 bases between them. CDR3 sequence reads: CASSLLANTGELFF. The sequenced CDR3 bases are TGTGCCAGCAGTCTCCTCGCGAACACCGGGGAG.

As for this clone: The read comes to an end 3 residues before the CDR3 does, leaving the germline J gene to fill in the end. This chain joins TRBV27 and TRBJ2-5, with D possibly TRBD1 on 5 matching bases. There are 13 residues in the CDR3. Germline lookup yields CDR1 MNHEY and CDR2 SMNVEV (reference sequence). V dropped 2 bases and J dropped 4 bases, with 8 bases sitting between them. Partial CDR3 DNA: TGTGCCAGCAGTTTAGGAAGGGGAGAGACC. Translated: CASSLGRGET. The CDR3 in full is CASSLGRGETQYF.

A word on this clone: Coverage ceases 3 residues before the CDR3 finishes, and the germline J gene fills in the end. The V and J genes are TRBV6-2 or TRBV6-3 and TRBJ2-7; D unclear. Trimming took 0 bases from V and 0 from J, leaving 6 bases between them. CDR1 and CDR2 from the germline V gene are MNHEY and SVGEGT. The CDR3 is 14 amino acids. The CDR3 DNA, read in part, is TGTGCCAGCAGTTACTCGGCTAGCTCCTACGAG. Translation: CASSYSASSYE. The entire CDR3 protein is CASSYSASSYEQYF.

On this clone: The sequence runs out 3 residues before the end of the CDR3; the remainder is reconstructed from the germline J gene. The chain combines TRBV20-1 with TRBJ1-3; 8 bases are a match to TRBD1. CDR1 and CDR2 (germline): DFQATT, SNEGSKA (reference sequence). The CDR3 length is 15 residues. V was pared by 0 bases and J by 4 bases, with 5 bases of the junction left unmatched. Partial CDR3 DNA: TGCAGTGCTAGAGATTGGACAGGGTCAGGAAACACC. Its translation: CSARDWTGSGNT. The whole CDR3 protein reads CSARDWTGSGNTIYF.

As to this clone: The CDR3 goes on 3 residues after the read ends, and that part is filled in from the germline J gene. The V gene is TRBV13, the J gene TRBJ1-5, with a weak D call TRBD1 (5 bases). The V and J ends lost 3 bases and 2 bases respectively, with 8 bases between them. The germline gives CDR1 PRHDT, CDR2 FYEKMQ (reference sequence). The CDR3 is made up of 14 amino acids. CDR3 DNA (partial): TGTGCCAGCAGCTTGGGGCAGGGCAATCAGCCC. Its translation: CASSLGQGNQP. The full CDR3 sequence reads CASSLGQGNQPQHF.

Worth noting for this clone: The CDR3 goes on 3 residues after the read ends, and that part is filled in from the germline J gene. The chain joins TRBV20-1 to TRBJ2-7, with D tentatively TRBD2 (6 bases). The CDR3 sequence is 13 residues long. V lost 5 bases and J lost 0, with 11 bases in between. CDR1 and CDR2 from the germline V gene are DFQATT and SNEGSKA (reference sequence). Partial CDR3 DNA: TGCAGTGCTCGCGGGACTTTCTCCTACGAG. The encoded protein is CSARGTFSYE. The full-length CDR3 reads as CSARGTFSYEQYF.

Points on this clone: From the germline J gene comes the end of the CDR3, since the read stops 3 residues before it. The gene calls are TRBV7-6 and TRBJ2-7, with 14 bases that match TRBD2. The CDR3 has 16 amino acids. V was pared by 5 bases and J by 6 bases, with 9 bases of the junction left unmatched. Germline V lookup: CDR1 SGHVS, CDR2 FNYEAQ. The CDR3 bases that were read are TGTGCCAGCAGCCTGACTAGCGGGGGGGCGGGAGGCGAG. It translates to CASSLTSGGAGGE. The full CDR3 reads CASSLTSGGAGGEQYF.

In terms of frequency, this clone is medium-sized. The read terminates 3 residues before the CDR3 end, so the remaining end is supplied by the germline J gene. The genes are TRBV5-4 and TRBJ1-2; possibly TRBD1 for D (6 bases). Trimming cost V 0 bases and J 7 bases, with 10 bases left between them. This CDR3 is 13 amino acids long. Germline V gene sequence: CDR1 SGHNT, CDR2 YYREEE (reference sequence). CDR3 DNA (partial): TGTGCCAGCAGCTTGGACAGGGATGCTGGC. Amino acids: CASSLDRDAG. The CDR3 in full is CASSLDRDAGYTF.

In the case of this clone: The sequence runs out 3 residues before the end of the CDR3; the remainder is reconstructed from the germline J gene. The V gene is TRBV6-1, the J gene TRBJ2-3; unclear D gene. Trimming pared 3 bases from V and 4 bases from J, leaving 5 bases between. The CDR3 has 12 residues. CDR1 MNHNS and CDR2 SASEGT come from the germline V gene. CDR3: CASSDVADTQYF. CDR3 bases read: TGTGCCAGCAGTGACGTAGCAGATACG.

As concerns this clone: The read terminates 3 residues before the CDR3 end, so the remaining end is supplied by the germline J gene. The rearrangement joins TRBV7-9 to TRBJ2-1, with unresolved D. The CDR3 runs to 14 residues. V was cut by 0 bases and J by 7 bases, with 10 bases left in between. Per germline, CDR1 SEHNR and CDR2 FQNEAQ (reference sequence). The sequenced CDR3 bases are TGTGCCAGCAGCTTAGCGCTGGTCCGGAATGAG. It specifies CASSLALVRNE. The whole CDR3 region reads CASSLALVRNEQFF.

On this clone: The read comes to an end 3 residues before the CDR3 does, leaving the germline J gene to fill in the end. The V call is TRBV7-2, the J call TRBJ2-5; no firm D call. V was pared by 0 bases and J by 4 bases, with 18 bases between. Germline V gives CDR1 SGHTA, CDR2 FQGNSA. The CDR3 has 17 residues. The CDR3: CASSLAPDYRGGETQYF. CDR3 DNA (partial): TGTGCCAGCAGCTTAGCCCCTGATTATCGAGGTGGAGAGACC.

Turning to this clone: The read ends 3 residues before the CDR3 terminus; that terminus is restored from the germline J gene. The gene calls are TRBV5-5 and TRBJ2-3, with 9 bases fitting TRBD1. Germline lookup yields CDR1 SGHKS and CDR2 YYEKEE (reference sequence). There are 13 residues in the CDR3. The sequenced CDR3 bases are TGTGCCAGCAGCTCGGACAGGGGTGAGACG. Translated: CASSSDRGET. The entire CDR3 protein reads CASSSDRGETQYF.